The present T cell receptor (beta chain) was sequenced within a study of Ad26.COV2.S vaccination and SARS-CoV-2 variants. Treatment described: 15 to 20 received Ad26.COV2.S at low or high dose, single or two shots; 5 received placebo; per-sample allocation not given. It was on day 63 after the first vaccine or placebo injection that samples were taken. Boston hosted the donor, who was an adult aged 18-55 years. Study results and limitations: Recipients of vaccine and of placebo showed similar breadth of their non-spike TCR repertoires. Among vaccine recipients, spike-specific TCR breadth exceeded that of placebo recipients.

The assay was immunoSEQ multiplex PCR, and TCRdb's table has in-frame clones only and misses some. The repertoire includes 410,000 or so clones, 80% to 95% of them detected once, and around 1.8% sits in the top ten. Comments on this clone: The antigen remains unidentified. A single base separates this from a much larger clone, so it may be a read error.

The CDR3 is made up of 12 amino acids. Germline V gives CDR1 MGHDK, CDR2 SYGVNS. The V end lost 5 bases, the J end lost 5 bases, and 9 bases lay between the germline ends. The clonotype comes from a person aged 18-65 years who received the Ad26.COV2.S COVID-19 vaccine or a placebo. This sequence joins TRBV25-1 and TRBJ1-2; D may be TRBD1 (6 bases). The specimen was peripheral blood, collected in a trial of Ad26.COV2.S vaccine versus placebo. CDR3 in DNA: TGTGCCAGCAGTCTTACAGGGTATGGCTACACCTTC. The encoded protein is CASSLTGYGYTF.